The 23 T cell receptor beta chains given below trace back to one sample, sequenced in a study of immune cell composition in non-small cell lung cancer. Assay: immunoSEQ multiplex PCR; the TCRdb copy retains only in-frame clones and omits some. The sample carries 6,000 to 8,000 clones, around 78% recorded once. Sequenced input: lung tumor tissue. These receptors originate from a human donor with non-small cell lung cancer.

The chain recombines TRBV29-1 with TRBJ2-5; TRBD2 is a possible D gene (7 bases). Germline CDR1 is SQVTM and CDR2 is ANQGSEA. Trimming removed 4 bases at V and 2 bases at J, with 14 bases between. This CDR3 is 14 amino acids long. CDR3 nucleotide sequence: TGCAGCGTTGCTAGGGGGGGCCCACAAGAGACCCAGTACTTC. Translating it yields CSVARGGPQETQYF.

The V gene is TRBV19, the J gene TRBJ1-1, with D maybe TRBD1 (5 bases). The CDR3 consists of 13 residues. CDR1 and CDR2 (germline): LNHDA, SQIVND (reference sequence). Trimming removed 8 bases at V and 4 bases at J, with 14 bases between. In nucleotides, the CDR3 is TGTGCCAGTTCCGGGTCCAGGGCCACTGAAGCTTTCTTT. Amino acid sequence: CASSGSRATEAFF. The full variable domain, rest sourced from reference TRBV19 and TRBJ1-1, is DGGITQSPKYLFRKEGQNVTLSCEQNLNHDAMYWYRQDPGQGLRLIYYSQIVNDFQKGDIAEGYSVSREKKESFPLTVTSAQKNPTAFYLCASSGSRATEAFFGQGTRLTVV.

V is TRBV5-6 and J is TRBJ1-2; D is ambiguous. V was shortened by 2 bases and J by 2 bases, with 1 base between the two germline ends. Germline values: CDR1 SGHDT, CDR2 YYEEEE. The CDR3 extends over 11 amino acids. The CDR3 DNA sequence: TGTGCCAGCAGCTTAAACTATGGCTACACCTTC. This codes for CASSLNYGYTF.

The CDR3 DNA sequence: TGTGCCAGCAGCATCGGACAGGCTAACACCGGGGAGCTGTTTTTT. Amino acids: CASSIGQANTGELFF. The rearrangement links TRBV6-6 to TRBJ2-2; 7 bases fit TRBD1. The CDR3 totals 15 residues. The J segment lost 2 bases and the V segment lost 6 bases, leaving 6 bases of the junction unmatched. The germline gives CDR1 MNHNY, CDR2 SVGAGI (reference sequence).

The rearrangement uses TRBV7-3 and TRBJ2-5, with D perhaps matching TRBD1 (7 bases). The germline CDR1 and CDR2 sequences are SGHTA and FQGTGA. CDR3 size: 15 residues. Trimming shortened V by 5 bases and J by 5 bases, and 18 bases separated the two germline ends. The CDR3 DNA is TGTGCCAGCAGCCCGGACAGGCAGGAGGGGGAGACCCAGTACTTC. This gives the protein CASSPDRQEGETQYF.

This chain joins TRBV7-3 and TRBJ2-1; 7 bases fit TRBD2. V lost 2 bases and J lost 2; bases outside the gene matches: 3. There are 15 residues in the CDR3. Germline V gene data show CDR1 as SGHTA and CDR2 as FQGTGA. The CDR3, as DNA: TGTGCCAGCAGCTTAGAAGCGGGGCCCTACAATGAGCAGTTCTTC. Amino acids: CASSLEAGPYNEQFF.

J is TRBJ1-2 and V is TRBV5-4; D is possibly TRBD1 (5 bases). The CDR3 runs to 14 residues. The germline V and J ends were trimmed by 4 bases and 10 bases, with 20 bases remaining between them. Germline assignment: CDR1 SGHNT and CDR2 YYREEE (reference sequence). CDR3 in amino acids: CASSAGGVFGSYTF. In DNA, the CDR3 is TGTGCCAGCAGCGCTGGGGGGGTGTTTGGATCCTACACCTTC.

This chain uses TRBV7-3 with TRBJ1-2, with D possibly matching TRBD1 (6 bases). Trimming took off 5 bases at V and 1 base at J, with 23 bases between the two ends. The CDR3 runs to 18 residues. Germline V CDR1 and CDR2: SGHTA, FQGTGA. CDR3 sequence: CASSLPCRQAANNYGYTF. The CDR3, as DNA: TGTGCCAGCAGCCTCCCTTGTAGACAGGCGGCAAATAACTATGGCTACACCTTC.

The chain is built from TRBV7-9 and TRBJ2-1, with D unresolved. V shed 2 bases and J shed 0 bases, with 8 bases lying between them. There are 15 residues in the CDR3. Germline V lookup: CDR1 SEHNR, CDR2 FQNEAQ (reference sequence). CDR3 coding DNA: TGTGCCAGCAGCTTACGGCGCAGCTCCTACAATGAGCAGTTCTTC. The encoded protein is CASSLRRSSYNEQFF.

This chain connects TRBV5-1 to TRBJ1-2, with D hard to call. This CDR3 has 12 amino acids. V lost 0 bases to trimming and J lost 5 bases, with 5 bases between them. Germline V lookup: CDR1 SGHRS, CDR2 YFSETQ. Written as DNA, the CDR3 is TGCGCCAGCAGCTTGGGTGATTATGGCTACACCTTC. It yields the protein CASSLGDYGYTF.

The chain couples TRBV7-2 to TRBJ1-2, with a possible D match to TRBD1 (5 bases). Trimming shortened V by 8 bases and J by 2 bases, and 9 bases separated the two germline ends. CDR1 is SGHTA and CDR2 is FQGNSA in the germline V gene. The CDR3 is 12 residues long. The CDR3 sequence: CASAEGNYGYTF. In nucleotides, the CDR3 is TGTGCCAGCGCCGAGGGGAACTATGGCTACACCTTC.

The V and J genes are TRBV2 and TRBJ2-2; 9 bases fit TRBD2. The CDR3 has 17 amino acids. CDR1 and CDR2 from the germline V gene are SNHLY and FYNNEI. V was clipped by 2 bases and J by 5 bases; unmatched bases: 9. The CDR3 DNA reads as TGTGCCAGCAGTGAATCACACGGCGGGGGGGGAACCGGGGAGCTGTTTTTT. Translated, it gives CASSESHGGGGTGELFF.

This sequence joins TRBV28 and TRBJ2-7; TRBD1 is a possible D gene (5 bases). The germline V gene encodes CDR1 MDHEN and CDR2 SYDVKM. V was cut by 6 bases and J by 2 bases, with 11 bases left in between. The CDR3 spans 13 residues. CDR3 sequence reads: CASSGRATYEQYF. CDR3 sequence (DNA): TGTGCCAGCAGCGGCAGGGCCACCTACGAGCAGTACTTC.

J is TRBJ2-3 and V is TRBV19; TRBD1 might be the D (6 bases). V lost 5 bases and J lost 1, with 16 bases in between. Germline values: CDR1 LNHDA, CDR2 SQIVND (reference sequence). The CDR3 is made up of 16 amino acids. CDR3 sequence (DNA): TGTGCCAGTAGTGCACCGGGACACGACGGCACAGATACGCAGTATTTT. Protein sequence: CASSAPGHDGTDTQYF.

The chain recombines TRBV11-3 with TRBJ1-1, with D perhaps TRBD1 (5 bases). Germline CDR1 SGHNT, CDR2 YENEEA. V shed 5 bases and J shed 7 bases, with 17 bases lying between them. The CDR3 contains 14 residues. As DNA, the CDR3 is TGTGCCAGCAGCCCCTCACAGGTCCAGGGTGAAGCTTTCTTT. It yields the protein CASSPSQVQGEAFF.

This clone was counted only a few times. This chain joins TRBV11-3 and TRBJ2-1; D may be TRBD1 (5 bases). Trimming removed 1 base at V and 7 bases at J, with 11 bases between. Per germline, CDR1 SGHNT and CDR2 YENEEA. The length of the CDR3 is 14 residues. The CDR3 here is CASSLGRANNEQFF. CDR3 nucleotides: TGTGCCAGCAGCTTAGGCAGGGCTAATAATGAGCAGTTCTTC.

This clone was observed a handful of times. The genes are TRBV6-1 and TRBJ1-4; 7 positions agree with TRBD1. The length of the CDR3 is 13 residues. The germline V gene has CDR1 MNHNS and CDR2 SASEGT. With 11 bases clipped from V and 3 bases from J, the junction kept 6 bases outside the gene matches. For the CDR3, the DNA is TGTGCCGGAGCGACAGGGCCTAATGAAAAACTGTTTTTT. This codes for CAGATGPNEKLFF.

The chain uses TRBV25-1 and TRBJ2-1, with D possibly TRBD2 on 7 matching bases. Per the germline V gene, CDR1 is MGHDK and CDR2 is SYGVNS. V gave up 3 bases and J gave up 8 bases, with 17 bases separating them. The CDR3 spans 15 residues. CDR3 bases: TGTGCCAGCAGTGAGGCGGGGGCAGGGGAGGATGAGCAGTTCTTC. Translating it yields CASSEAGAGEDEQFF.

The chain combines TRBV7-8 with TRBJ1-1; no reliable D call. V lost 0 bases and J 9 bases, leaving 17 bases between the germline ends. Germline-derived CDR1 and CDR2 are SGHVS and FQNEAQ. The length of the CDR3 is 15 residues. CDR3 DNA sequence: TGTGCCAGCAGCTTAGCGCGGGCAGGAGTGAACCAAGCTTTCTTT. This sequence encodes CASSLARAGVNQAFF.

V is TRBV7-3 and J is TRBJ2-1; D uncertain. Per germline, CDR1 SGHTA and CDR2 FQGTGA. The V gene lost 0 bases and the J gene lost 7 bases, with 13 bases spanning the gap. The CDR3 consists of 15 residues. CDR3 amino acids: CASSLTLSFENEQFF. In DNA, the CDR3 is TGTGCCAGCAGCTTAACACTCTCTTTCGAGAATGAGCAGTTCTTC. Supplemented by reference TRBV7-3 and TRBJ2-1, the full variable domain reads GAGVSQTPSNKVTEKGKYVELRCDPISGHTALYWYRQSLGQGPEFLIYFQGTGAADDSGLPNDRFFAVRPEGSVSTLKIQRTERGDSAVYLCASSLTLSFENEQFFGPGTRLTVL.

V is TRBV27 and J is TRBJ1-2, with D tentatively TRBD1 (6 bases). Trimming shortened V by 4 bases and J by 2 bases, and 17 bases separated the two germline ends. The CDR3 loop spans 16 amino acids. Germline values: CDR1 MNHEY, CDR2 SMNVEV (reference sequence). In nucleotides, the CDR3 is TGTGCCAGCAGTTCCCAACCGGGACATTTCAACTATGGCTACACCTTC. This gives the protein CASSSQPGHFNYGYTF.

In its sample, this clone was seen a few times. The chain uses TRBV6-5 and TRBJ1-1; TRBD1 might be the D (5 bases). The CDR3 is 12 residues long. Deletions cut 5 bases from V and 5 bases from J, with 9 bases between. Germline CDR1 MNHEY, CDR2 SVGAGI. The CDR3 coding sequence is TGTGCCAGCAGTGCAGGGTTGACTGAAGCTTTCTTT. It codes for CASSAGLTEAFF.

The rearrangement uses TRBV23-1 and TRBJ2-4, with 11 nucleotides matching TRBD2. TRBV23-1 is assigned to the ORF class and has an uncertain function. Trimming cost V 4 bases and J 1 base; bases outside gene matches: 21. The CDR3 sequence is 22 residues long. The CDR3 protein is CASSPLRLAGGLSGGAKNIQYF. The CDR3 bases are TGCGCCAGCAGTCCCCTGAGATTAGCGGGGGGGCTTTCTGGTGGGGCCAAAAACATTCAGTACTTC.